The 14 T cell receptor beta chains reported below all come from one sample, sequenced in a study of beta chain features in type 1 diabetes. Every isolated RNA sample was fully reverse transcribed, so sequencing captured expressed TCRB transcripts. Produced via immunoSEQ multiplex PCR; TCRdb's table is partial and in-frame only. Found here are about 230,000 clones, roughly 9.6% of them singletons; the top ten hold around 0.031%. Source material: naive CD4+ T cells from blood. The receptors were gathered from a woman aged 18-35 years in good health.

This clone has more than one count but fewer than ten. This chain uses TRBV5-1 with TRBJ2-7; D uncertain. V gave up 0 bases and J gave up 0 bases, with 10 bases separating them. Germline-derived CDR1 and CDR2 are SGHRS and YFSETQ. The CDR3 runs 15 residues. The CDR3 DNA reads TGCGCCAGCAGCTTGGGCACAGCCAGCTCCTACGAGCAGTACTTC. Translation gives CASSLGTASSYEQYF.

The sample holds a few counts of this clone. V and J are TRBV6-5 and TRBJ2-3, with 8 bases identical to TRBD1. This CDR3 contains 14 residues. Germline CDR1 and CDR2: MNHEY and SVGAGI. Losses at the gene ends were 7 bases for V and 3 bases for J; bases not matched to a gene: 6. CDR3 DNA sequence: TGTGCCAGCAAATCGGACAGGGCGACAGATACGCAGTATTTT. Residues: CASKSDRATDTQYF.

This clone was counted a few times. This chain uses TRBV5-1 with TRBJ1-5; 10 nucleotides align to TRBD1. The CDR3 spans 17 residues. Per the germline V gene, CDR1 is SGHRS and CDR2 is YFSETQ. The V gene end was trimmed by 0 bases and the J gene end by 1 base; junction bases not matched to a gene: 4. This chain's CDR3 is CASSLGDRGVSNQPQHF. The CDR3 bases are TGCGCCAGCAGCTTGGGGGACAGGGGAGTGAGCAATCAGCCCCAGCATTTT.

This chain connects TRBV6-5 to TRBJ1-2, with D tentatively TRBD1 (6 bases). Trimming removed 6 bases at V and 7 bases at J, with 12 bases between. Per germline, CDR1 MNHEY and CDR2 SVGAGI. The CDR3 covers 12 residues. Here the CDR3 DNA reads TGTGCCAGCAGAAGACTCAGGGGTGGCTACACCTTC. Its translation: CASRRLRGGYTF.

In this sample, this clone turned up a few times. This chain uses TRBV15 with TRBJ2-3; D may be TRBD1 (6 bases). This CDR3 is 15 amino acids long. Trimming cost V 1 base and J 5 bases, with 13 bases left between them. Germline-derived CDR1 and CDR2 are LNHNV and YYDKDF (reference sequence). CDR3 in DNA: TGTGCCACCAGCAGAGCGGCCAGGGGAAGAGATACGCAGTATTTT. This translates into CATSRAARGRDTQYF.

This clone showed up just a few times. The gene calls are TRBV6-6 and TRBJ1-3; no definite D call. The CDR3 has 12 residues. Germline assignment: CDR1 MNHNY and CDR2 SVGAGI (reference sequence). Deletions cut 6 bases from V and 4 bases from J, with 7 bases between. The CDR3 loop is CASSDLGNTIYF. CDR3 DNA: TGTGCCAGCAGCGACTTGGGAAACACCATATATTTT.

This clone was seen a handful of times. In nucleotides, the CDR3 is TGTGCCAGCAGCGCGAAACAGGGGGCGAACTATGGCTACACCTTC. This translates into CASSAKQGANYGYTF. The chain has TRBV9 and TRBJ1-2, with 9 bases lining up with TRBD1. CDR1 SGDLS and CDR2 YYNGEE come from the germline V gene. The CDR3 loop spans 15 amino acids. The J segment lost 2 bases and the V segment lost 3 bases, leaving 5 bases of the junction unmatched.

V usage is TRBV30 and J usage is TRBJ1-1, with TRBD1 identical over 7 bases. From germline, CDR1 is GTSNPN and CDR2 SVGIG (reference sequence). V trimming: 5 bases; J trimming: 5 bases; junction bases outside the gene matches: 5. CDR3 length: 12 residues. CDR3: CAWEAGQTEAFF. The CDR3 coding sequence is TGTGCCTGGGAGGCGGGACAGACTGAAGCTTTCTTT. The full variable domain, with the rest looked up from reference TRBV30 and TRBJ1-1, is SQTIHQWPATLVQPVGSPLSLECTVEGTSNPNLYWYRQAAGRGLQLLFYSVGIGQISSEVPQNLSASRPQDRQFILSSKKLLLSDSGFYLCAWEAGQTEAFFGQGTRLTVV.

The chain is built from TRBV18 and TRBJ1-1; D gene unclear. The CDR3 has 15 residues. Trimming took 4 bases from V and 3 from J, leaving 15 bases between them. Germline CDR1 is KGHSH and CDR2 is LQKENI. In DNA form, the CDR3 reads TGTGCCAGCTCACTACGGTCCGGGATGGACACTGAAGCTTTCTTT. Protein product: CASSLRSGMDTEAFF.

V and J are TRBV29-1 and TRBJ1-1, with D hard to call. Germline V CDR1 and CDR2: SQVTM, ANQGSEA. The CDR3 is made up of 16 amino acids. With 7 bases removed from V and 1 base from J, the gap between germline ends came to 22 bases. The CDR3 nucleotides are TGCAGCGGTTCCGGTATAGACCCGGGGAGGAACACTGAAGCTTTCTTT. Its translation: CSGSGIDPGRNTEAFF.

This clone was counted between two and nine times. This chain uses TRBV18 with TRBJ2-3; D call uncertain. The V end was cut by 4 bases, the J end by 0 bases, with 11 bases between. The CDR3 is 15 residues long. Germline V lookup: CDR1 KGHSH, CDR2 LQKENI. The CDR3 loop reads CASSLAELSTDTQYF. In nucleotides, the CDR3 is TGTGCCAGCTCACTGGCGGAACTGAGCACAGATACGCAGTATTTT.

The chain joins TRBV6-1 to TRBJ2-1, with D possibly matching TRBD1 (6 bases). CDR1 MNHNS and CDR2 SASEGT come from the germline V gene. This CDR3 comprises 16 residues. V lost 1 base and J lost 8, with 18 bases in between. CDR3 region: CASSEGQVRNRDEQFF. CDR3 DNA: TGTGCCAGCAGTGAAGGACAGGTCCGCAATAGGGATGAGCAGTTCTTC.

The chain combines TRBV9 with TRBJ2-7, with a weak D call TRBD1 (6 bases). Germline values: CDR1 SGDLS, CDR2 YYNGEE. The CDR3 is 12 residues long. Trimming removed 4 bases at V and 6 bases at J, with 11 bases between. The CDR3 DNA follows: TGTGCCAGCAGCCAGATAGGGGGCGAGCAGTACTTC. It is translated as CASSQIGGEQYF.

This clone was detected only a few times. V gene TRBV10-3 combines with J gene TRBJ1-2; D unresolved. Trimming took 0 bases from V and 3 from J, leaving 8 bases between them. The CDR3 sequence is 14 residues long. Germline V gives CDR1 ENHRY, CDR2 SYGVKD. As DNA, the CDR3 is TGTGCCATCAGTGAGTCGGTGGCAGACTATGGCTACACCTTC. Translating gives CAISESVADYGYTF.